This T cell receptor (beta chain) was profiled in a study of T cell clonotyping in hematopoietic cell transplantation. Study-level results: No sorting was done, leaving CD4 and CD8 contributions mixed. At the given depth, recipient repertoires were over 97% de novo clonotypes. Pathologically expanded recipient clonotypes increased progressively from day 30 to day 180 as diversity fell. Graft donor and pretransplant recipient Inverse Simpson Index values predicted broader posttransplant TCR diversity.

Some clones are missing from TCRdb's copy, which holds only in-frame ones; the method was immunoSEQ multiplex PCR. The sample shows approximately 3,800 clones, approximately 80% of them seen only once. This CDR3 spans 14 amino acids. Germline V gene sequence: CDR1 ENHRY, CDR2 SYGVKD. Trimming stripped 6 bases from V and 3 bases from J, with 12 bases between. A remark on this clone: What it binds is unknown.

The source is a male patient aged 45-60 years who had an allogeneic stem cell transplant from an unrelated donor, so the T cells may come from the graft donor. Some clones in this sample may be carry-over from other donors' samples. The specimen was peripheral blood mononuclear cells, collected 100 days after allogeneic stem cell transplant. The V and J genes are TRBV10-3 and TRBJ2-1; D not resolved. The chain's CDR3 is CAISPDGNYNEQFF. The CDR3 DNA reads TGTGCCATCAGCCCAGACGGAAACTACAATGAGCAGTTCTTC.